The 15 T cell receptor beta chains presented below share a single source sample, sequenced in a study of blood T cell repertoires in COVID-19. Only in-frame clones appear in the TCRdb table, and some are missing; sequencing was by immunoSEQ multiplex PCR. The data hold about 160,000 clones, with more than 65% observed a single time. The sample was peripheral blood. The origin of the receptors is a woman at least 80 years old with active or convalescent COVID-19.

The V call is TRBV11-3, the J call TRBJ1-1; no clear D gene. The CDR3 runs to 14 residues. Germline CDR1 and CDR2: SGHNT and YENEEA. V was trimmed by 5 bases and J by 4 bases, leaving 14 bases between them. The CDR3 sequence: CASSPSRRSTEAFF. CDR3 DNA: TGTGCCAGCAGCCCAAGTAGGAGGAGCACTGAAGCTTTCTTT.

The rearrangement uses TRBV2 and TRBJ1-4; TRBD1 is a possible D gene (6 bases). The CDR3 is 11 amino acids. V dropped 10 bases and J dropped 14 bases, with 17 bases sitting between them. Per the germline V gene, CDR1 is SNHLY and CDR2 is FYNNEI. The CDR3 coding sequence is TGTGCCACTGGACAGCACACGGACCTGTTTTTT. Protein: CATGQHTDLFF.

The CDR3 sequence: CASSSHGDEQYF. The CDR3 bases are TGTGCCAGCAGCTCTCACGGTGACGAGCAGTACTTC. The chain combines TRBV7-9 with TRBJ2-7; unclear D gene. This CDR3 spans 12 amino acids. Between the trimmed V and J ends, which lost 4 bases and 5 bases, there was a span of 9 bases. Germline V lookup: CDR1 SEHNR, CDR2 FQNEAQ (reference sequence).

V gene TRBV7-6 combines with J gene TRBJ2-2, with TRBD2 identical over 9 bases. Per germline, CDR1 SGHVS and CDR2 FNYEAQ. Germline trimming cut 4 bases from V and 4 bases from J; bases unmatched to any gene: 4. The CDR3 contains 15 residues. The chain's CDR3 is CASSSPSGVTGELFF. For the CDR3, the DNA is TGTGCCAGCAGCTCGCCTAGCGGGGTCACCGGGGAGCTGTTTTTT.

The chain carries TRBV29-1 and TRBJ1-2; a possible D gene is TRBD1 (6 bases). The CDR3 length is 13 residues. V lost 4 bases, J lost 4 bases, and 13 bases lay in between. Germline V gene data show CDR1 as SQVTM and CDR2 as ANQGSEA. CDR3 in DNA: TGCAGCGTTGGGGTTGGGGACATCTATGGCTACACCTTC. This gives the protein CSVGVGDIYGYTF.

J is TRBJ2-3 and V is TRBV6-5; 13 bases are a match to TRBD2. This CDR3 has 15 residues. Trimming at V came to 7 bases and at J to 6 bases, leaving 7 bases not matched to a gene. The germline V gene has CDR1 MNHEY and CDR2 SVGAGI. The CDR3 nucleotides are TGTGCCAGCAATCCGAGACTAGCGGGAGGCGATACGCAGTATTTT. It translates to CASNPRLAGGDTQYF.

The rearrangement links TRBV21-1 to TRBJ1-1; TRBD1, the table's D call, lacks a check against the DNA. TRBV21-1 is flagged as a pseudogene. CDR3 length: 16 residues. The DNA for the CDR3 is TGTGCCAGCCCTGGGACAGGGAGGTCTATGAACACTGAAGCTTTCTTT. This encodes CASPGTGRSMNTEAFF.

This chain links TRBV15 with TRBJ2-3; D might be TRBD2 (5 bases). There are 16 residues in the CDR3. Per germline, CDR1 LNHNV and CDR2 YYDKDF (reference sequence). V was trimmed by 0 bases and J by 7 bases, leaving 17 bases between them. DNA for the CDR3: TGTGCCACCAGCAGAGAGAGACACAGCGGCGCAAATACGCAGTATTTT. Protein sequence: CATSRERHSGANTQYF.

The chain couples TRBV5-4 to TRBJ2-4; D may be TRBD2 (6 bases). Germline V gene sequence: CDR1 SGHNT, CDR2 YYREEE (reference sequence). Between the trimmed V and J ends, which lost 3 bases and 2 bases, there was a span of 9 bases. The CDR3 sequence is 14 residues long. The CDR3 region is CASSSGGTKNIQYF. Written as DNA, the CDR3 is TGTGCCAGCAGCTCCGGGGGAACCAAAAACATTCAGTACTTC.

J is TRBJ2-3 and V is TRBV7-8; 9 bases align to TRBD2. The J segment lost 6 bases and the V segment lost 4 bases, leaving 5 bases of the junction unmatched. The CDR3 covers 14 residues. Per the germline V gene, CDR1 is SGHVS and CDR2 is FQNEAQ. The CDR3 sequence is CASSYSGRTDTQYF. The DNA for the CDR3 is TGTGCCAGCAGCTATAGCGGGAGAACCGATACGCAGTATTTT.

This clone came up once. V usage is TRBV7-7 and J usage is TRBJ2-7; 8 bases align to TRBD1. Germline V gene sequence: CDR1 SSHAT, CDR2 FNYEAQ (reference sequence). This CDR3 comprises 13 residues. V dropped 5 bases and J dropped 5; count of bases not matched to a gene: 5. CDR3 in amino acids: CASSTGQANEQYF. CDR3 DNA sequence: TGTGCCAGCAGCACGGGACAGGCTAACGAGCAGTACTTC.

The rearrangement links TRBV19 to TRBJ2-5; a possible D gene is TRBD2 (5 bases). Germline V CDR1 and CDR2: LNHDA, SQIVND (reference sequence). The CDR3 totals 15 residues. V was clipped by 5 bases and J by 5 bases, with 18 bases between them. This CDR3 reads CASSLPPGLGETQYF. The DNA for the CDR3 is TGTGCCAGTAGTCTCCCCCCGGGGTTAGGGGAGACCCAGTACTTC.

V gene TRBV30 combines with J gene TRBJ1-1; D uncertain. Trimming stripped 0 bases from V and 1 base from J, with 12 bases between. The CDR3 has 15 residues. Germline assignment: CDR1 GTSNPN and CDR2 SVGIG (reference sequence). The CDR3 DNA reads TGTGCCTGGAGTGTTCGGATAGGGAGGAACACTGAAGCTTTCTTT. Its protein is CAWSVRIGRNTEAFF.

In its sample, this clone was seen a few times. The rearrangement joins TRBV5-1 to TRBJ2-1; maybe TRBD2 (6 bases). CDR3 length equals 15 residues. Trimming took off 6 bases at V and 2 bases at J, with 15 bases between the two ends. Germline-derived CDR1 and CDR2 are SGHRS and YFSETQ. The CDR3 DNA reads as TGCGCCAGCAAGGATCCTAGCGCCCCCTACAATGAGCAGTTCTTC. This codes for CASKDPSAPYNEQFF.

In the case of this clone: Other DNA sequences of this sample code for an identical CDR3. V and J are TRBV7-9 and TRBJ1-1; D is ambiguous. Trimming pared 6 bases from V and 1 base from J, leaving 6 bases between. The CDR3 is 12 amino acids. Germline V gene sequence: CDR1 SEHNR, CDR2 FQNEAQ (reference sequence). Written as DNA, the CDR3 is TGTGCCAGCAGTAGACAGAACACTGAAGCTTTCTTT. Its protein product is CASSRQNTEAFF.